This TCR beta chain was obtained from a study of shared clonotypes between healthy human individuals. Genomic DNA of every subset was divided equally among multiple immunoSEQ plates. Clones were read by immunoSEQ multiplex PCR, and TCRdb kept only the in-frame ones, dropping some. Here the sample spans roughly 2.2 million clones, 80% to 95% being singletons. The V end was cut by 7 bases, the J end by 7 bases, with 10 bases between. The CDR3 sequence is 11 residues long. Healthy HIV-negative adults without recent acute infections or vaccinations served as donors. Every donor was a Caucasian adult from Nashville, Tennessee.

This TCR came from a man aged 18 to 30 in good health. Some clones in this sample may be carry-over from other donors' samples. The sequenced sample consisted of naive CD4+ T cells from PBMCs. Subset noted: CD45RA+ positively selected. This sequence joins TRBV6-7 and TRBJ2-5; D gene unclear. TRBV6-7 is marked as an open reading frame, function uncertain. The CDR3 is CASISPWTQYF. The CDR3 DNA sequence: TGTGCCAGCATCAGCCCCTGGACCCAGTACTTC.